These T cell receptor beta chains were read from a single sample in a study of blood T cell repertoires in COVID-19. Libraries were prepared by immunoSEQ multiplex PCR; TCRdb keeps only in-frame clonotypes and omits some of them. The sample consists of 250,000 to 300,000 clones, approximately 91% of them appearing once. The sample was peripheral blood. The receptors were sampled from a middle-aged man with acute or convalescent COVID-19. Each CDR3 is given with its conserved first and last residue. The D gene is left open where the match is weak. Only part of the rows carry a size: once, few, many, or a class if the clone is expanded.

abundance: -
j_gene: TRBJ2-3
d_gene: -
v_gene: TRBV5-1
CDR3nt: TGCGCCAGCAGCCCGGACTCGGCCGGTACGCAGTATTTT
CDR3aa: CASSPDSAGTQYF

abundance: -
j_gene: TRBJ1-4
d_gene: TRBD1
v_gene: TRBV6-6
CDR3nt: TGTGCCAGCAACGGAGTCGCCGGGACAGTGCTAGAAAAACTGTTTTTT
CDR3aa: CASNGVAGTVLEKLFF

abundance: -
j_gene: TRBJ1-1
d_gene: -
v_gene: TRBV7-8
CDR3nt: TGTGCCAGCAGCTTAGCGGGGGCCCCGTTTGAAGCTTTCTTT
CDR3aa: CASSLAGAPFEAFF

abundance: -
j_gene: TRBJ2-7
d_gene: TRBD2
v_gene: TRBV9
CDR3nt: TGTGCCAGCAGCCCCCGGACTAGCGGGGGAAGGGACGAGCAGTACTTC
CDR3aa: CASSPRTSGGRDEQYF

abundance: -
j_gene: TRBJ2-2
d_gene: TRBD2
v_gene: TRBV7-3
CDR3nt: TGTGCCAGCAGCCCTCCGGGGGGGCCCAACACCGGGGAGCTGTTTTTT
CDR3aa: CASSPPGGPNTGELFF

abundance: few
j_gene: TRBJ2-1
d_gene: -
v_gene: TRBV3-1/TRBV3-2
CDR3nt: TGTGCCAGCAGCCAGGTTGGAGAAAGGGGTGAGCAGTTCTTC
CDR3aa: CASSQVGERGEQFF

abundance: -
j_gene: TRBJ2-7
d_gene: TRBD2
v_gene: TRBV29-1
CDR3nt: TGCAGCGTTGAAGTAGCGGGGATATCCTACGAGCAGTACTTC
CDR3aa: CSVEVAGISYEQYF

abundance: -
j_gene: TRBJ1-5
d_gene: TRBD1
v_gene: TRBV5-1
CDR3nt: TGCGCCAGCAGCCCCGACAGGGGGGGTCAGCCCCAGCATTTT
CDR3aa: CASSPDRGGQPQHF

abundance: -
j_gene: TRBJ2-1
d_gene: -
v_gene: TRBV13
CDR3nt: TGTGCCAGCAGCTTACTGGGGGACAAAGACAATGAGCAGTTCTTC
CDR3aa: CASSLLGDKDNEQFF

abundance: -
j_gene: TRBJ1-2
d_gene: -
v_gene: TRBV3-1/TRBV3-2
CDR3nt: TGTGCCAGCAGCCCGCGGGGGGGAAACGGCTACACCTTC
CDR3aa: CASSPRGGNGYTF

abundance: few
j_gene: TRBJ2-2
d_gene: -
v_gene: TRBV6-5
CDR3nt: TGTGCCAGCAGTTACTCGAACGGGGGGCCCACCGGGGAGCTGTTTTTT
CDR3aa: CASSYSNGGPTGELFF

abundance: -
j_gene: TRBJ1-1
d_gene: TRBD1
v_gene: TRBV7-6
CDR3nt: TGTGCCAGCAGCCCCCGCTCTAGGGACAGGGTAAGAACTGAAGCTTTCTTT
CDR3aa: CASSPRSRDRVRTEAFF

abundance: -
j_gene: TRBJ2-7
d_gene: TRBD1
v_gene: TRBV7-6
CDR3nt: TGTGCCAGCAGCTCGGGACAGGTCAGCTCCTACGAGCAGTACTTC
CDR3aa: CASSSGQVSSYEQYF

abundance: -
j_gene: TRBJ1-2
d_gene: -
v_gene: TRBV19
CDR3nt: TGTGCCAGTAGTATTTGGGCACCTTTTGCTAACTATGGCTACACCTTC
CDR3aa: CASSIWAPFANYGYTF

abundance: -
j_gene: TRBJ2-1
d_gene: TRBD2
v_gene: TRBV6-5
CDR3nt: TGTGCCAGCACGAGGAGCGGGACTAGCTACAATGAGCAGTTCTTC
CDR3aa: CASTRSGTSYNEQFF

abundance: -
j_gene: TRBJ2-7
d_gene: -
v_gene: TRBV6-5
CDR3nt: TGTGCCAGCAGTTACGCCGTTGGACTAAAGGTGGCCGAGCAGTACTTC
CDR3aa: CASSYAVGLKVAEQYF

abundance: once
j_gene: TRBJ1-1
d_gene: TRBD1
v_gene: TRBV7-3
CDR3nt: TGTGCCAGCAGCTTCCCCTCCCCCTTGACAGGGCGAACCATGAACACTGAAGCTTTCTTT
CDR3aa: CASSFPSPLTGRTMNTEAFF

abundance: -
j_gene: TRBJ1-1
d_gene: -
v_gene: TRBV6-5
CDR3nt: TGTGCCAGCAGCCTCTATTTGAACACTGAAGCTTTCTTT
CDR3aa: CASSLYLNTEAFF

abundance: -
j_gene: TRBJ1-4
d_gene: -
v_gene: TRBV7-9
CDR3nt: TGTGCCAGCAGCCTTAGCGGGGGAGTCGGTGAAAAACTGTTTTTT
CDR3aa: CASSLSGGVGEKLFF

abundance: -
j_gene: TRBJ2-6
d_gene: -
v_gene: TRBV3-1/TRBV3-2
CDR3nt: TGTGCCAGCAGCCATTCCGGGTCCGGGGCCAACGTCCTGACTTTC
CDR3aa: CASSHSGSGANVLTF

abundance: -
j_gene: TRBJ2-7
d_gene: TRBD2
v_gene: TRBV10-3
CDR3nt: TGTGCCATCAGTGTCGGGGGGAGTGGGTACGAGCAGTACTTC
CDR3aa: CAISVGGSGYEQYF

abundance: -
j_gene: TRBJ1-5
d_gene: TRBD1
v_gene: TRBV4-1
CDR3nt: TGCGCCAGCAGCCAAGACCCAGGGGGCCCTCAGCCCCAGCATTTT
CDR3aa: CASSQDPGGPQPQHF

abundance: -
j_gene: TRBJ1-5
d_gene: TRBD1
v_gene: TRBV18
CDR3nt: TGTGCCAGCTCACCTACAGGGGATCGCAATCAGCCCCAGCATTTT
CDR3aa: CASSPTGDRNQPQHF

abundance: once
j_gene: TRBJ2-1
d_gene: TRBD1
v_gene: TRBV30
CDR3nt: TGTGCCTGGAAGGGGACAGTGAGGGGAGAGCAGTTCTTC
CDR3aa: CAWKGTVRGEQFF

abundance: -
j_gene: TRBJ2-5
d_gene: -
v_gene: TRBV6-5
CDR3nt: TGTGCCAGCAGTTACGGGAGGTTCCAAGAGACCCAGTACTTC
CDR3aa: CASSYGRFQETQYF

abundance: once
j_gene: TRBJ1-5
d_gene: -
v_gene: TRBV6-5
CDR3nt: TGTGCCAGCAGTACTGGACAGATAAATCAGCCCCAGCATTTT
CDR3aa: CASSTGQINQPQHF

abundance: -
j_gene: TRBJ1-1
d_gene: TRBD1
v_gene: TRBV7-6
CDR3nt: TGTGCCAGCAGCCAGGGGGCCCGAGAAGCTTTCTTT
CDR3aa: CASSQGAREAFF